These T cell receptor beta chains were read from a single sample in a study of brain T cells in children with intractable seizures. Profiling relied on immunoSEQ multiplex PCR, and the TCRdb table lists in-frame clones only, not all of them. Among more than 40,000 clones listed, around 90% were seen once. This specimen was peripheral blood, taken at surgery. The receptors shown here come from a girl aged 2 to 9 with tuberous sclerosis and intractable seizures. Both conserved end residues are part of each CDR3. Fields, in order: clone size, J gene, D gene, V gene, CDR3 protein, CDR3 DNA. D genes are given only for firm matches. Clone size appears in some rows only: once, few, many, or a class for an expanded clone.

NA	TRBJ2-1	TRBD1	TRBV19	CASSHIGTGGNEQFF	TGTGCCAGTAGTCACATCGGGACAGGGGGCAATGAGCAGTTCTTC
NA	TRBJ2-1	TRBD2	TRBV19	CASSSGGAGNEQFF	TGTGCCAGTAGTAGCGGGGGGGCCGGAAATGAGCAGTTCTTC
NA	TRBJ1-2	NA	TRBV12-3/TRBV12-4	CASSYRVNYGYTF	TGTGCCAGCAGCTACAGGGTGAACTATGGCTACACCTTC
once	TRBJ2-3	TRBD2	TRBV6-2/TRBV6-3	CASSHQERGPPDTQYF	TGTGCCAGCAGTCACCAAGAGCGGGGGCCCCCCGATACGCAGTATTTT
NA	TRBJ2-7	NA	TRBV5-1	CASSLDPSGSYEQYF	TGCGCCAGCAGCTTGGACCCCAGCGGGTCCTACGAGCAGTACTTC
NA	TRBJ1-4	NA	TRBV29-1	CSVGPGTSNEKLFF	TGCAGCGTTGGGCCCGGGACGTCTAATGAAAAACTGTTTTTT
NA	TRBJ2-7	TRBD1	TRBV3-1/TRBV3-2	CASSQNRGYEQYF	TGTGCCAGCAGCCAGAACAGGGGGTACGAGCAGTACTTC
NA	TRBJ2-2	NA	TRBV2	CASSGSLASTGELFF	TGTGCCAGCAGTGGGTCACTAGCCTCCACCGGGGAGCTGTTTTTT
once	TRBJ2-3	NA	TRBV6-1	CASSEQGTDTQYF	TGTGCCAGCAGTGAACAGGGGACAGATACGCAGTATTTT
NA	TRBJ2-5	TRBD1	TRBV4-1	CASSQTDGTGRETQYF	TGCGCCAGCAGCCAAACAGACGGGACAGGCCGGGAGACCCAGTACTTC
NA	TRBJ2-7	NA	TRBV6-5	CASSPPTGEQYF	TGTGCCAGCAGTCCTCCTACGGGCGAGCAGTACTTC
NA	TRBJ2-1	NA	TRBV5-1	CASSLGDGGPYNEQFF	TGCGCCAGCAGCTTGGGGGACGGGGGGCCATACAATGAGCAGTTCTTC
NA	TRBJ1-1	TRBD1	TRBV4-2	CASSQNWYGTGGANRGSEAFF	TGTGCCAGCAGCCAGAATTGGTACGGGACAGGGGGCGCAAATAGGGGCTCTGAAGCTTTCTTT
NA	TRBJ2-3	TRBD1	TRBV6-5	CASSYLQGRTDTQYF	TGTGCCAGCAGTTACCTACAGGGGCGGACAGATACGCAGTATTTT
NA	TRBJ1-5	NA	TRBV6-5	CASSYSRNGNQPQHF	TGTGCCAGCAGTTACTCTCGAAATGGCAATCAGCCCCAGCATTTT
NA	TRBJ2-3	NA	TRBV10-2	CASSDPGLNTDTQYF	TGCGCCAGCAGTGATCCGGGACTTAACACAGATACGCAGTATTTT
NA	TRBJ1-2	NA	TRBV2	CASVGDQGHGYTF	TGTGCCAGCGTCGGGGACCAGGGCCATGGCTACACCTTC
NA	TRBJ2-5	TRBD2	TRBV30	CAWGRSSGGPWETQYF	TGTGCCTGGGGCCGCTCTAGCGGGGGGCCATGGGAGACCCAGTACTTC
large	TRBJ1-4	TRBD1	TRBV13	CASSLGQINEKLFF	TGTGCCAGCAGCTTGGGACAGATAAATGAAAAACTGTTTTTT
few	TRBJ1-2	NA	TRBV10-2	CASSERQDYGYTF	TGCGCCAGCAGTGAGAGGCAGGACTATGGCTACACCTTC
NA	TRBJ1-1	NA	TRBV18	CASSVSQGTEAFF	TGTGCCAGCTCAGTGAGCCAGGGGACCGAAGCTTTCTTT
NA	TRBJ2-7	NA	TRBV27	CASSNQPGQPPYEQYF	TGTGCCAGCAGTAACCAACCGGGACAACCACCCTACGAGCAGTACTTC
NA	TRBJ2-1	TRBD2	TRBV11-2	CASSLGFSSGVRFF	TGTGCCAGCAGCTTAGGGTTTTCCAGCGGGGTTCGGTTCTTC
NA	TRBJ2-7	NA	TRBV5-1	CASSLEGGTYEQYF	TGCGCCAGCAGCTTGGAAGGGGGTACCTACGAGCAGTACTTC
NA	TRBJ1-1	NA	TRBV3-1/TRBV3-2	CASSQVLDTNTEAFF	TGTGCCAGCAGCCAAGTTCTGGACACGAACACTGAAGCTTTCTTT